This passage covers 20 T cell receptor beta chains from one sample sequenced in a study of blood T cell repertoires in COVID-19. Profiled with immunoSEQ multiplex PCR; TCRdb holds only in-frame clones, not every one. Of 400,000 to 450,000 clones listed, approximately 90% are singletons. The sequenced sample was peripheral blood. Receptor source: a man in his late teens or twenties with COVID-19, enrolled during active disease.

This sequence joins TRBV7-2 and TRBJ1-3; no clear D. V lost 1 base and J 7 bases, leaving 14 bases between the germline ends. CDR3 length equals 15 residues. The V gene's germline CDR1 is SGHTA and CDR2 FQGNSA. The CDR3 sequence: CASSLVETATNTIYF. CDR3 bases: TGTGCCAGCAGCTTAGTGGAGACGGCGACTAACACCATATATTTT.

This clone was detected only a few times. The chain uses TRBV30 and TRBJ2-2; TRBD1 is a possible D gene (5 bases). The germline CDR1 and CDR2 sequences are GTSNPN and SVGIG (reference sequence). Trimming shortened V by 3 bases and J by 3 bases, and 14 bases separated the two germline ends. The CDR3 spans 15 residues. The CDR3 region is CAWREKGQDTGELFF. The CDR3 region has the DNA TGTGCCTGGAGGGAAAAGGGGCAGGACACCGGGGAGCTGTTTTTT.

The chain couples TRBV7-3 to TRBJ2-3; possibly TRBD1 for D (6 bases). CDR3 length: 14 residues. Trimming shortened V by 5 bases and J by 2 bases, and 11 bases separated the two germline ends. Germline lookup yields CDR1 SGHTA and CDR2 FQGTGA. The CDR3 DNA follows: TGTGCCAGCAGCACAGGGATGTTCACAGATACGCAGTATTTT. The encoded protein is CASSTGMFTDTQYF.

V usage is TRBV4-2 and J usage is TRBJ2-7, with TRBD1 identical over 9 bases. The CDR3 runs to 18 residues. The V and J ends lost 5 bases and 4 bases, in that order; junction bases with no gene match: 18. The germline gives CDR1 LGHNA, CDR2 YNFKEQ. In DNA, the CDR3 is TGTGCCAGCAGCAGCGAGGAAGCCGGGACAGGGCTAGGGTACGAGCAGTACTTC. As protein: CASSSEEAGTGLGYEQYF.

The chain carries TRBV5-1 and TRBJ2-5; perhaps TRBD2 as D (7 bases). Trimming stripped 3 bases from V and 4 bases from J, with 13 bases between. Per germline, CDR1 SGHRS and CDR2 YFSETQ. The CDR3 has 14 residues. DNA for the CDR3: TGCGCCAGCAGCTCGGGGGGCGCGGGAGAGACCCAGTACTTC. Protein product: CASSSGGAGETQYF.

In DNA form, the CDR3 reads TGCGCCAGCAGCTTGAAAGGACAGGGCCTAAACTACGAGCAGTACTTC. This sequence encodes CASSLKGQGLNYEQYF. The chain recombines TRBV5-1 with TRBJ2-7, with 8 bases lining up with TRBD1. V shed 1 base and J 3 bases; nucleotides not matched to a gene: 9. Germline V gene data show CDR1 as SGHRS and CDR2 as YFSETQ. The CDR3 is 16 amino acids.

This chain joins TRBV9 and TRBJ2-7; tentative D call: TRBD2 (5 bases). V lost 2 bases, J lost 0 bases, and 12 bases lay in between. CDR3 length: 15 residues. Germline V gene sequence: CDR1 SGDLS, CDR2 YYNGEE. This chain's CDR3 is CASSVGSAFSYEQYF. CDR3 nucleotide sequence: TGTGCCAGCAGCGTTGGTAGCGCATTCTCCTACGAGCAGTACTTC. Variable domain in full (rest from reference TRBV9 and TRBJ2-7): DSGVTQTPKHLITATGQRVTLRCSPRSGDLSVYWYQQSLDQGLQFLIQYYNGEERAKGNILERFSAQQFPDLHSELNLSSLELGDSALYFCASSVGSAFSYEQYFGPGTRLTVT.

The chain joins TRBV28 to TRBJ1-2, with 7 bases lining up with TRBD1. This CDR3 spans 13 amino acids. Trimming removed 5 bases from V and 7 bases from J; junction bases left unmatched: 7. The germline CDR1 and CDR2 sequences are MDHEN and SYDVKM. The CDR3 coding sequence is TGTGCCAGCAGTATCGACAGGGCGCGTGGCTACACCTTC. Its translation: CASSIDRARGYTF.

J is TRBJ1-1 and V is TRBV6-5, with a tentative D call TRBD1 (5 bases). Germline lookup yields CDR1 MNHEY and CDR2 SVGAGI. V lost 6 bases, J lost 5 bases, and 10 bases lay in between. This CDR3 spans 12 amino acids. CDR3 coding DNA: TGTGCCAGCAGAAGACAGAGGACTGAAGCTTTCTTT. This sequence encodes CASRRQRTEAFF.

J is TRBJ1-1 and V is TRBV6-6; D is uncertain. Trimming removed 8 bases at V and 1 base at J, with 11 bases between. The CDR3 has 13 amino acids. Germline V gives CDR1 MNHNY, CDR2 SVGAGI (reference sequence). This CDR3 is CASGGEQNTEAFF. The CDR3 DNA reads TGTGCCAGCGGCGGGGAACAGAACACTGAAGCTTTCTTT.

The chain links TRBV5-1 to TRBJ2-1, with TRBD2 matching 9 bases. The germline gives CDR1 SGHRS, CDR2 YFSETQ. J gave up 5 bases and V 2 bases, and 5 bases lay outside the gene matches. The CDR3 totals 15 residues. The CDR3 loop is CASSFAGGRDNEQFF. The CDR3 DNA reads TGCGCCAGCAGCTTCGCGGGCGGGAGGGACAATGAGCAGTTCTTC.

The chain uses TRBV20-1 and TRBJ2-1; TRBD2 agrees at 8 bases. V lost 3 bases and J lost 8; bases outside the gene matches: 9. CDR1 is DFQATT and CDR2 is SNEGSKA in the germline V gene (reference sequence). This CDR3 contains 14 residues. CDR3 DNA sequence: TGCAGTGCTAGTCAGCGGGGGAGTGACGATGAGCAGTTCTTC. Translated: CSASQRGSDDEQFF.

Here the CDR3 DNA reads TGTGCCAGCAGCTTAGGCCGTGGACAGGGGGCCACTGAAGCTTTCTTT. The encoded protein is CASSLGRGQGATEAFF. The V gene is TRBV13, the J gene TRBJ1-1; TRBD1 aligns across 11 bases. Trimming at V came to 0 bases and at J to 4 bases, leaving 4 bases not matched to a gene. Germline CDR1 is PRHDT and CDR2 is FYEKMQ (reference sequence). CDR3 length: 16 amino acids.

CDR3 sequence (DNA): TGTGCCAGTAGTAAGTGGACTAGCGGGAGCAGTGGCAATGAGCAGTTCTTC. As protein: CASSKWTSGSSGNEQFF. The chain uses TRBV19 and TRBJ2-1; 13 bases fit TRBD2. Germline CDR1 and CDR2: LNHDA and SQIVND (reference sequence). The CDR3 runs to 17 residues. V trimming: 4 bases; J trimming: 6 bases; junction bases outside the gene matches: 9.

The chain carries TRBV6-5 and TRBJ2-5, with D tentatively TRBD2 (6 bases). CDR3 size: 15 residues. Trimming pared 4 bases from V and 4 bases from J, leaving 16 bases between. Germline CDR1 MNHEY, CDR2 SVGAGI. CDR3 in amino acids: CASSLSGDWAETQYF. In nucleotides, the CDR3 is TGTGCCAGCAGTTTGTCGGGGGACTGGGCAGAGACCCAGTACTTC.

This chain uses TRBV5-1 with TRBJ1-4; D is undetermined. Trimming left V 2 bases short and J 0 bases short, with 5 bases between. Looked up from germline, CDR1 is SGHRS and CDR2 is YFSETQ. The CDR3 is 14 residues long. CDR3 coding DNA: TGCGCCAGCAGCTTTACATCAACTAATGAAAAACTGTTTTTT. Its translation is CASSFTSTNEKLFF.

V and J are TRBV18 and TRBJ2-3; 7 bases fit TRBD2. Trimming at V came to 2 bases and at J to 2 bases, leaving 7 bases not matched to a gene. This CDR3 has 16 amino acids. Germline lookup yields CDR1 KGHSH and CDR2 LQKENI. The CDR3 protein is CASSPLEGGHTDTQYF. CDR3 DNA sequence: TGTGCCAGCTCACCATTAGAGGGAGGGCACACAGATACGCAGTATTTT.

CDR3 region: CASYSTGAKLFF. CDR3 coding DNA: TGTGCCAGCTACTCGACAGGGGCAAAACTGTTTTTT. V gene TRBV19 combines with J gene TRBJ1-4; 8 bases map to TRBD1. V was pared by 9 bases and J by 10 bases, with 7 bases of the junction left unmatched. From germline, CDR1 is LNHDA and CDR2 SQIVND (reference sequence). This CDR3 comprises 12 residues.

J is TRBJ2-3 and V is TRBV2; possible D gene TRBD1, 6 bases. Germline CDR1 reads SNHLY; CDR2 reads FYNNEI. The CDR3 consists of 18 residues. V was cut by 6 bases and J by 0 bases, with 22 bases left in between. In DNA, the CDR3 is TGTGCCAGCAGCGAACCTAACTTGGGGGCTGCTAGCACAGATACGCAGTATTTT. Amino acid sequence: CASSEPNLGAASTDTQYF. The whole variable domain, filled in from reference TRBV2 and TRBJ2-3, reads EPEVTQTPSHQVTQMGQEVILRCVPISNHLYFYWYRQILGQKVEFLVSFYNNEISEKSEIFDDQFSVERPDGSNFTLKIRSTKLEDSAMYFCASSEPNLGAASTDTQYFGPGTRLTVL.

The gene calls are TRBV9 and TRBJ1-4; D possibly corresponds to TRBD1 (5 bases). CDR3 length: 14 amino acids. V was shortened by 2 bases and J by 7 bases, with 12 bases between the two germline ends. Germline-derived CDR1 and CDR2 are SGDLS and YYNGEE. The CDR3 here is CASSVSQGSEKLFF. Here the CDR3 DNA reads TGTGCCAGCAGCGTTAGTCAGGGTAGTGAAAAACTGTTTTTT.